This T cell receptor (beta chain) came from a study of T cell responses to AZD1222 COVID-19 vaccine. Study-wide points: Clonal diversity was possibly underestimated, and white British individuals and females predominated among donors. Researchers report vaccine-associated CD4 TCRs spanning spike, with dominance at 160-218 and 743-854.

Germline CDR1 is MGHRA and CDR2 is YSYEKL. Trimming shortened V by 3 bases and J by 2 bases, and 7 bases separated the two germline ends. The CDR3 sequence is 14 residues long. Turning to this clone: Its antigen is undetermined.

Sequencing was performed with immunoSEQ multiplex PCR; in TCRdb, only in-frame clones are kept and a portion is missing. The repertoire consists of hundreds of thousands of clones, with 94% occurring once and the leading ten covering 0.55%. This receptor was taken from an adult who received the AZD1222 COVID-19 vaccine. The V call is TRBV4-1, the J call TRBJ1-4; D is uncertain. The sample was peripheral blood, taken 28 days after the second AZD1222 dose. The CDR3 sequence: CASSQRRTNEKLFF. CDR3 nucleotides: TGCGCCAGCAGCCAGCGGCGGACTAATGAAAAACTGTTTTTT.